Presented here are 31 T cell receptor beta chains from one specimen sequenced in a study of blood T cell repertoires in COVID-19. The table came from immunoSEQ multiplex PCR; TCRdb's copy has only in-frame clones and leaves some out. The table includes 250,000 to 300,000 clones, roughly 90% detected once. Sequenced input: PBMCs or T cells enriched from blood (not recorded which). These receptors all come from a woman younger than 45 who had recovered from COVID-19.

V is TRBV5-5 and J is TRBJ2-1; 9 nucleotides agree with TRBD1. V dropped 3 bases and J dropped 5; count of bases not matched to a gene: 12. Germline V gene data show CDR1 as SGHKS and CDR2 as YYEKEE (reference sequence). The CDR3 length is 17 residues. The CDR3 is CASSWRPGTGTNNEQFF. The DNA for the CDR3 is TGTGCCAGCAGCTGGAGACCCGGGACAGGGACAAACAATGAGCAGTTCTTC.

V gene TRBV5-8 combines with J gene TRBJ2-3; D may be TRBD2 (6 bases). The CDR3 extends over 15 amino acids. V lost 2 bases and J lost 3, with 13 bases in between. Germline CDR1 and CDR2: SGHTS and YDEGEE. The CDR3 loop is CASSFIRRGTDTQYF. CDR3 DNA: TGTGCCAGCAGCTTTATACGGCGGGGAACAGATACGCAGTATTTT.

V gene TRBV7-2 combines with J gene TRBJ1-6, with unresolved D. Germline CDR1 SGHTA, CDR2 FQGNSA. The length of the CDR3 is 15 residues. V was shortened by 5 bases and J by 7 bases, with 15 bases between the two germline ends. The CDR3 DNA is TGTGCCAGCAGCCCAAAATTCACTCCCAATTCACCCCTCCACTTT. It encodes CASSPKFTPNSPLHF. Combining the CDR3 with reference TRBV7-2 and TRBJ1-6 gives the whole variable domain GAGVSQSPSNKVTEKGKDVELRCDPISGHTALYWYRQSLGQGLEFLIYFQGNSAPDKSGLPSDRFSAERTGGSVSTLTIQRTQQEDSAVYLCASSPKFTPNSPLHFGNGTRLTVT.

The chain links TRBV12-5 to TRBJ2-2; D perhaps matches TRBD2 (6 bases). Germline-derived CDR1 and CDR2 are LGHNT and FRNRAP. V was clipped by 0 bases and J by 4 bases, with 12 bases between them. The CDR3 extends over 16 amino acids. The CDR3 DNA follows: TGTGCTAGTGGTTTGGTACTCGGGAGAGGCACCGGGGAGCTGTTTTTT. Amino acid sequence: CASGLVLGRGTGELFF. The variable domain in full, with the rest retrieved from reference TRBV12-5 and TRBJ2-2, is DARVTQTPRHKVTEMGQEVTMRCQPILGHNTVFWYRQTMMQGLELLAYFRNRAPLDDSGMPKDRFSAEMPDATLATLKIQPSEPRDSAVYFCASGLVLGRGTGELFFGEGSRLTVL.

This chain connects TRBV11-3 to TRBJ2-7, with D tentatively TRBD2 (6 bases). From germline, CDR1 is SGHNT and CDR2 YENEEA. The CDR3 has 15 residues. V lost 7 bases and J 0 bases, leaving 16 bases between the germline ends. In DNA, the CDR3 is TGTGCCAGCATCCCAGGTCGGGACTTCTCCTACGAGCAGTACTTC. Protein product: CASIPGRDFSYEQYF.

The rearrangement joins TRBV14 to TRBJ1-3, with unresolved D. V shed 0 bases and J shed 2 bases, with 8 bases lying between them. Germline CDR1 SGHDN, CDR2 FVKESK. This CDR3 contains 15 residues. CDR3 nucleotide sequence: TGTGCCAGCAGCCAAGATAGCCCTCCTGGAAACACCATATATTTT. Amino acids: CASSQDSPPGNTIYF.

The genes are TRBV10-3 and TRBJ1-6, with D hard to call. Trimming took off 6 bases at V and 0 bases at J, with 9 bases between the two ends. Germline assignment: CDR1 ENHRY and CDR2 SYGVKD. The CDR3 is 15 amino acids. The CDR3 region has the DNA TGTGCCATCAGGAGCGAAAGCTCCTATAATTCACCCCTCCACTTT. Translated: CAIRSESSYNSPLHF.

In this sample, this clone turned up once. The rearrangement uses TRBV25-1 and TRBJ2-5, with TRBD1 identical over 7 bases. The germline gives CDR1 MGHDK, CDR2 SYGVNS. The CDR3 spans 14 residues. Trimming at V came to 6 bases and at J to 0 bases, leaving 4 bases not matched to a gene. The CDR3 coding sequence is TGTGCCAGCAGCGAGGGACAGTACCAAGAGACCCAGTACTTC. Residues: CASSEGQYQETQYF.

In its sample, this clone was seen once. This CDR3 is CASSEYIRGGGANVLTF. DNA of the CDR3: TGTGCCAGCAGTGAATATATTCGGGGAGGCGGGGCCAACGTCCTGACTTTC. The chain employs TRBV25-1 and TRBJ2-6; D may be TRBD2 (6 bases). The V gene's germline CDR1 is MGHDK and CDR2 SYGVNS. This CDR3 is built from 17 residues. Trimming took off 0 bases at V and 4 bases at J, with 13 bases between the two ends.

This chain's CDR3 is CASSVRGLAVSYEQYF. Here the CDR3 DNA reads TGTGCCAGCAGCGTCCGGGGACTAGCGGTTTCCTACGAGCAGTACTTC. The V gene is TRBV9, the J gene TRBJ2-7, with 11 bases identical to TRBD2. The germline V gene has CDR1 SGDLS and CDR2 YYNGEE. J lost 1 base, V lost 2 bases, and 5 bases had no gene match. The CDR3 consists of 16 residues. The entire variable domain, with the rest obtained from reference TRBV9 and TRBJ2-7, is as follows: DSGVTQTPKHLITATGQRVTLRCSPRSGDLSVYWYQQSLDQGLQFLIQYYNGEERAKGNILERFSAQQFPDLHSELNLSSLELGDSALYFCASSVRGLAVSYEQYFGPGTRLTVT.

The chain joins TRBV5-4 to TRBJ2-7; the match to TRBD2 covers 9 bases. The CDR3 consists of 18 residues. CDR1 SGHNT and CDR2 YYREEE come from the germline V gene (reference sequence). V shed 4 bases and J 3 bases; nucleotides not matched to a gene: 17. The CDR3 region is CASSLRGLSGGSNYEQYF. The CDR3 DNA reads TGTGCCAGCAGCCTGCGTGGACTTAGCGGGGGTTCAAACTACGAGCAGTACTTC.

The chain carries TRBV5-1 and TRBJ1-6; 9 bases agree with TRBD1. Per the germline V gene, CDR1 is SGHRS and CDR2 is YFSETQ. This CDR3 region has 15 residues. The junction had 5 bases not matched to a gene; V was cut back by 0 bases and J by 10 bases. This chain's CDR3 is CASSLGGQGGSPLHF. CDR3 nucleotides: TGCGCCAGCAGCTTGGGGGGACAGGGAGGATCACCCCTCCACTTT.

This clone occurred a few times. The V and J genes are TRBV6-5 and TRBJ1-6; D is undetermined. The V gene's germline CDR1 is MNHEY and CDR2 SVGAGI. V gave up 0 bases and J gave up 7 bases, with 4 bases separating them. CDR3 size: 13 residues. The CDR3 spells CASSYSSNSPLHF. DNA of the CDR3: TGTGCCAGCAGTTACTCCTCCAATTCACCCCTCCACTTT.

The chain combines TRBV12-5 with TRBJ1-1, with a tentative D call TRBD1 (6 bases). The CDR3 sequence is 15 residues long. With 4 bases removed from V and 6 bases from J, the gap between germline ends came to 18 bases. Germline CDR1 LGHNT, CDR2 FRNRAP. The CDR3, as DNA: TGTGCTAGTGGTTCAGCCGGCTTTGGGGGCGCTGAAGCTTTCTTT. Translating it yields CASGSAGFGGAEAFF.

This clone has a handful of counts. This chain connects TRBV28 to TRBJ1-1; D gene ambiguous. Germline V gives CDR1 MDHEN, CDR2 SYDVKM. Trimming left V 2 bases short and J 1 base short, with 8 bases between. The CDR3 is made up of 14 amino acids. The CDR3 DNA sequence: TGTGCCAGCAGTTTAGTTCGAGAGAACACTGAAGCTTTCTTT. It translates to CASSLVRENTEAFF.

The chain has TRBV5-6 and TRBJ1-1; no clear D. Trimming shortened V by 3 bases and J by 3 bases, and 18 bases separated the two germline ends. CDR3 length equals 16 residues. Per the germline V gene, CDR1 is SGHDT and CDR2 is YYEEEE. CDR3 residues: CASSSNAGAKHTEAFF. The CDR3 bases are TGTGCCAGCAGCTCCAACGCAGGCGCGAAACACACTGAAGCTTTCTTT.

The chain recombines TRBV6-5 with TRBJ1-4, with D perhaps TRBD1 (5 bases). The CDR3 sequence is 14 residues long. Germline V gene sequence: CDR1 MNHEY, CDR2 SVGAGI. V was shortened by 7 bases and J by 5 bases, with 14 bases between the two germline ends. CDR3 in amino acids: CASTVGANNEKLFF. The CDR3 nucleotides read TGTGCCAGCACGGTAGGGGCAAACAATGAAAAACTGTTTTTT.

The V call is TRBV18, the J call TRBJ2-7, with TRBD1 identical over 7 bases. Germline values: CDR1 KGHSH, CDR2 LQKENI. The junction had 6 bases not matched to a gene; V was cut back by 1 base and J by 3 bases. The CDR3 sequence is 15 residues long. The CDR3 DNA is TGTGCCAGCTCACCACGACAGGGTGAATTCTACGAGCAGTACTTC. Protein sequence: CASSPRQGEFYEQYF.

J is TRBJ1-2 and V is TRBV15; TRBD1 agrees at 9 bases. The CDR3 has 15 residues. Germline CDR1 reads LNHNV; CDR2 reads YYDKDF (reference sequence). V shed 5 bases and J 5 bases; nucleotides not matched to a gene: 9. CDR3 region: CATSEVGTGLYGYTF. The CDR3 DNA sequence: TGTGCCACCAGCGAAGTTGGGACAGGGTTATATGGCTACACCTTC.

The chain has TRBV28 and TRBJ1-1, with D hard to call. The CDR3 runs 14 residues. The V gene lost 8 bases and the J gene lost 1 base, with 14 bases spanning the gap. Germline V lookup: CDR1 MDHEN, CDR2 SYDVKM. The CDR3 nucleotides read TGTGCCAGCGCGACACTGGGAGGGAACACTGAAGCTTTCTTT. It specifies CASATLGGNTEAFF.

This clone was seen a single time. The chain is built from TRBV18 and TRBJ2-2; 9 bases fit TRBD2. The CDR3 spans 13 residues. Trimming at V came to 10 bases and at J to 1 base, leaving 1 base not matched to a gene. Germline values: CDR1 KGHSH, CDR2 LQKENI. The CDR3 sequence is CAILAGNTGELFF. The CDR3, as DNA: TGTGCCATACTAGCGGGGAACACCGGGGAGCTGTTTTTT.

The chain recombines TRBV16 with TRBJ1-2; weak D call: TRBD1 (5 bases). There are 11 residues in the CDR3. Germline loops: CDR1 KGHSY, CDR2 FQNENV. V lost 6 bases to trimming and J lost 6 bases, with 8 bases between them. CDR3 nucleotides: TGTGCCAGCAGACAGGATCATGGCTACACCTTC. Translation gives CASRQDHGYTF.

This clone was observed once. The chain links TRBV9 to TRBJ2-1; D may be TRBD1 (6 bases). CDR3 length: 15 residues. V was pared by 4 bases and J by 9 bases, with 20 bases between. Germline loops: CDR1 SGDLS, CDR2 YYNGEE. DNA for the CDR3: TGTGCCAGCAGCCCGACTACAGGTAAACAGGGTGAGCAGTTCTTC. Translated: CASSPTTGKQGEQFF. Using reference TRBV9 and TRBJ2-1 for the parts outside the CDR3, the full variable domain is DSGVTQTPKHLITATGQRVTLRCSPRSGDLSVYWYQQSLDQGLQFLIQYYNGEERAKGNILERFSAQQFPDLHSELNLSSLELGDSALYFCASSPTTGKQGEQFFGPGTRLTVL.

V gene TRBV19 combines with J gene TRBJ2-3; D is undetermined. The CDR3 totals 13 residues. Looked up from germline, CDR1 is LNHDA and CDR2 is SQIVND (reference sequence). V lost 6 bases to trimming and J lost 2 bases, with 9 bases between them. CDR3 nucleotides: TGTGCCAGTAGGAGAGACAACACAGATACGCAGTATTTT. Protein: CASRRDNTDTQYF.

The chain is built from TRBV10-3 and TRBJ1-5; 9 positions agree with TRBD1. Trimming at V came to 4 bases and at J to 4 bases, leaving 5 bases not matched to a gene. The CDR3 length is 15 residues. Germline V gene sequence: CDR1 ENHRY, CDR2 SYGVKD. CDR3 sequence reads: CAISGGTGTNQPQHF. In nucleotides, the CDR3 is TGTGCCATCAGTGGGGGGACAGGGACAAATCAGCCCCAGCATTTT.

The chain joins TRBV6-1 to TRBJ2-7, with 7 nucleotides matching TRBD2. This CDR3 spans 13 amino acids. Trimming cost V 3 bases and J 2 bases; bases outside gene matches: 1. Germline values: CDR1 MNHNS, CDR2 SASEGT. CDR3 DNA: TGTGCCAGCAGTGAGGGAGGGCCCTACGAGCAGTACTTC. Its translation: CASSEGGPYEQYF.

This chain joins TRBV27 and TRBJ1-2; 9 bases are shared with TRBD1. V shed 7 bases, J shed 7 bases, and the junction held 16 bases outside the gene matches. In germline, CDR1 is MNHEY, CDR2 SMNVEV (reference sequence). The CDR3 sequence is 16 residues long. CDR3 amino acids: CASTPFQGQGISGYTF. The CDR3 region has the DNA TGTGCCAGCACCCCCTTCCAGGGACAGGGAATCTCTGGCTACACCTTC.

This clone was seen just once. V and J are TRBV18 and TRBJ2-3; D possibly corresponds to TRBD1 (5 bases). Trimming stripped 2 bases from V and 5 bases from J, with 11 bases between. Germline CDR1 reads KGHSH; CDR2 reads LQKENI. The CDR3 has 14 amino acids. The CDR3 nucleotides read TGTGCCAGCTCACCAACGCAGGGCAAAGATACGCAGTATTTT. This sequence encodes CASSPTQGKDTQYF.

This clone came up once. V gene TRBV5-6 combines with J gene TRBJ2-5; 9 nucleotides line up with TRBD2. After removal of 4 bases from V and 4 bases from J, the junction contained 5 bases not matched to a gene. The CDR3 contains 14 residues. Germline V CDR1 and CDR2: SGHDT, YYEEEE. The CDR3 DNA follows: TGTGCCAGCAGCCAGGGACTAGCCTCAGAGACCCAGTACTTC. This translates into CASSQGLASETQYF.

This clone was detected a few times. The V gene is TRBV28, the J gene TRBJ1-6; a possible D gene is TRBD1 (5 bases). Trimming took 6 bases from V and 7 from J, leaving 13 bases between them. Germline V gene lookup returns CDR1 MDHEN and CDR2 SYDVKM. This CDR3 comprises 14 residues. The CDR3 loop is CASRGTGRNSPLHF. The DNA of the CDR3 is TGTGCCAGCAGAGGAACAGGACGAAATTCACCCCTCCACTTT.

CDR3 bases: TGTGCCAGCAGCCTCTACAGAGATGCTAACAATGAGCAGTTCTTC. This sequence encodes CASSLYRDANNEQFF. The chain joins TRBV6-2 or TRBV6-3 to TRBJ2-1; D remains ambiguous. Germline lookup yields CDR1 MNHEY and CDR2 SVGEGT. V gave up 6 bases and J gave up 5 bases, with 17 bases separating them. The CDR3 covers 15 residues.